The 10 T cell receptor beta chains listed next were all sequenced from one sample in a study of Ad26.COV2.S vaccination and SARS-CoV-2 variants. Assay: immunoSEQ multiplex PCR; the TCRdb copy retains only in-frame clones and omits some. The sample includes about 480,000 clones, roughly nine tenths of them seen just once. Treatment given: over 15 received Ad26.COV2.S at low or high dose, single or two shots; 5 received placebo; per-sample allocation not given. Specimens were obtained on day 63 following the first vaccine or placebo injection. Sequencing used peripheral blood, obtained in a trial of Ad26.COV2.S vaccine versus placebo. The receptors here all came from a person between 18 and 60 years old who received the Ad26.COV2.S COVID-19 vaccine or a placebo.

The gene calls are TRBV24-1 and TRBJ2-2; maybe TRBD2 (7 bases). The CDR3 consists of 13 residues. V shed 11 bases and J shed 5 bases, with 14 bases lying between them. CDR1 is KGHDR, CDR2 SFDVKD, per germline. The CDR3 loop is CAIAGAGTGELFF. The CDR3, as DNA: TGTGCCATCGCGGGGGCAGGGACCGGGGAGCTGTTTTTT.

The chain has TRBV15 and TRBJ2-2; 7 bases fit TRBD2. V trimming: 1 base; J trimming: 6 bases; junction bases outside the gene matches: 8. This CDR3 contains 16 residues. CDR1 and CDR2 (germline): LNHNV, YYDKDF (reference sequence). The CDR3: CATSRGGGSPPGELFF. The CDR3 nucleotides are TGTGCCACCAGCAGAGGCGGGGGAAGCCCCCCCGGGGAGCTGTTTTTT.

The chain links TRBV5-4 to TRBJ2-7; D may be TRBD2 (6 bases). This CDR3 has 16 residues. Trimming stripped 4 bases from V and 4 bases from J, with 21 bases between. Germline V lookup: CDR1 SGHNT, CDR2 YYREEE (reference sequence). In DNA, the CDR3 is TGTGCCAGCAGCCGAGGCGGGACCATGCTGAGTTACGAGCAGTACTTC. Translating gives CASSRGGTMLSYEQYF. The complete variable domain, with remaining parts taken from reference TRBV5-4 and TRBJ2-7, reads ETGVTQSPTHLIKTRGQQVTLRCSSQSGHNTVSWYQQALGQGPQFIFQYYREEENGRGNFPPRFSGLQFPNYSSELNVNALELDDSALYLCASSRGGTMLSYEQYFGPGTRLTVT.

The V call is TRBV19, the J call TRBJ1-4; TRBD1 agrees at 8 bases. V lost 4 bases and J lost 7; bases outside the gene matches: 5. In germline, CDR1 is LNHDA, CDR2 SQIVND (reference sequence). This CDR3 is built from 14 residues. The CDR3: CASSTTGGGEKLFF. The CDR3 DNA is TGTGCCAGTAGTACCACAGGGGGTGGTGAAAAACTGTTTTTT.

The rearrangement links TRBV29-1 to TRBJ1-2, with D maybe TRBD1 (6 bases). Trimming cost V 7 bases and J 2 bases, with 17 bases left between them. The length of the CDR3 is 14 residues. Germline V lookup: CDR1 SQVTM, CDR2 ANQGSEA. The CDR3 sequence is CSARVDSGNYGYTF. As DNA, the CDR3 is TGCAGCGCGAGGGTGGACAGTGGAAACTATGGCTACACCTTC.

The rearrangement uses TRBV30 and TRBJ1-5; weak D call: TRBD1 (6 bases). This CDR3 spans 14 amino acids. Germline V gene data show CDR1 as GTSNPN and CDR2 as SVGIG (reference sequence). Trimming pared 5 bases from V and 3 bases from J, leaving 14 bases between. The CDR3 DNA reads TGTGCCTGGGGGGCGACAGGCTACAATCAGCCCCAGCATTTT. Translating gives CAWGATGYNQPQHF.

The chain employs TRBV7-3 and TRBJ2-7; D might be TRBD1 (6 bases). CDR1 and CDR2 (germline): SGHTA, FQGTGA. The length of the CDR3 is 14 residues. V was clipped by 5 bases and J by 6 bases, with 17 bases between them. CDR3: CASSPLGGPGEQYF. Here the CDR3 DNA reads TGTGCCAGCAGCCCACTAGGGGGACCGGGCGAGCAGTACTTC.

This clone was observed once. J is TRBJ2-7 and V is TRBV5-8; D ambiguous. Per germline, CDR1 SGHTS and CDR2 YDEGEE. V lost 1 base, J lost 0 bases, and 8 bases lay in between. The CDR3 totals 14 residues. The DNA of the CDR3 is TGTGCCAGCAGCTTGTTTGCCCTCTCCTACGAGCAGTACTTC. Translated: CASSLFALSYEQYF. Looking up the rest from reference TRBV5-8 and TRBJ2-7 gives the full variable domain: EAGVTQSPTHLIKTRGQQATLRCSPISGHTSVYWYQQALGLGLQFLLWYDEGEERNRGNFPPRFSGRQFPNYSSELNVNALELEDSALYLCASSLFALSYEQYFGPGTRLTVT.

J is TRBJ2-4 and V is TRBV28, with TRBD1 matching over 8 bases. The CDR3 covers 14 residues. Germline V gives CDR1 MDHEN, CDR2 SYDVKM. V dropped 5 bases and J dropped 6; count of bases not matched to a gene: 6. CDR3 region: CASSANRGVNIQYF. The CDR3 nucleotides read TGTGCCAGCAGTGCTAACAGGGGGGTAAACATTCAGTACTTC.

In its sample, this clone was seen once. The CDR3 DNA reads TGTGCCATCAGTGAGTCTGAGTTTTCAGGAAACACCATATATTTT. Protein product: CAISESEFSGNTIYF. This rearrangement joins TRBV10-3 to TRBJ1-3; D remains ambiguous. CDR3 size: 15 residues. Germline CDR1 reads ENHRY; CDR2 reads SYGVKD. The germline V and J ends were trimmed by 0 bases and 4 bases, with 10 bases remaining between them.